A selection of T cell receptor beta chains follows, all from one sample in a study of T cell responses to AZD1222 COVID-19 vaccine. Method: immunoSEQ multiplex PCR; TCRdb's copy keeps in-frame clones and lacks some. The sample lists 130,000 or so clones, 91% occurring once. Sequenced material: peripheral blood, taken 28 days after the second AZD1222 dose. These receptors came from an adult who received the AZD1222 COVID-19 vaccine. The conserved cysteine and the conserved F or W are not part of the CDR3 here. Each record gives: J gene, V gene, CDR3 protein.

>TRBJ1-1|TRBV28
ASSIGPPNTEAF
>TRBJ2-3|TRBV24-1
ATSGESPGGTDTQY
>TRBJ1-5|TRBV3-1/TRBV3-2
ASSQVGQPQH
>TRBJ1-4|TRBV3-1/TRBV3-2
ASSRMGPTERKLF
>TRBJ1-5|TRBV4-1
ASSQDQGANQPQH
>TRBJ1-2|TRBV5-8
ASSFYGGGYT
>TRBJ2-2|TRBV5-1
ASCLDRVNTGELF
>TRBJ1-5|TRBV29-1
SVKYGHNQPQH
>TRBJ1-2|TRBV7-2
ASSPRRTGNYGYT
>TRBJ2-3|TRBV30
ASSGMPSSTDTQY
>TRBJ1-4|TRBV4-1
ASSLGLNEKLF
>TRBJ1-2|TRBV5-1
ASSWTGTAGYT
>TRBJ2-5|TRBV7-3
ASSLTLSGRETQY
>TRBJ2-5|TRBV5-1
ASSSLGETQY
>TRBJ1-4|TRBV2
ASSEGTALVAATNEKLF
>TRBJ2-2|TRBV3-1/TRBV3-2
ASSQAGGAGELF
>TRBJ1-2|TRBV29-1
SVDPTGEEGYT
>TRBJ1-3|TRBV7-8
ASSLQDSSGNTIY
>TRBJ2-7|TRBV30
AWRGRGPTYEQY
>TRBJ1-2|TRBV14
ASSHIRGLGDYGYT
>TRBJ2-2|TRBV19
ASTSVALLSGATGELF
>TRBJ2-2|TRBV23-1
ASSQPRGREGTGELF
>TRBJ1-4|TRBV7-9
ASSLRDSNEKLF
>TRBJ2-3|TRBV2
AGSYLIRTDTQY
>TRBJ2-7|TRBV19
ASSIKGSYEQY
>TRBJ2-1|TRBV29-1
SVEGLATSYNEQF
>TRBJ1-5|TRBV19
ASSIEPNQPQH
>TRBJ2-1|TRBV2
VTSDYNEQF
>TRBJ1-1|TRBV5-1
ASSWDTSFTEAF
>TRBJ1-1|TRBV10-3
AISDKAGITEAF
>TRBJ1-2|TRBV6-2/TRBV6-3
ASSDEEKASRTGGDYGYT
>TRBJ2-5|TRBV5-1
ASSLVEGTMETQY
>TRBJ1-1|TRBV7-3
ASSLQENTEAF
>TRBJ2-7|TRBV11-2
ASSSTGDEQY
>TRBJ2-1|TRBV7-9
ASIKSRLAGANEQF
>TRBJ1-2|TRBV7-2
ASSTRGTFYT